This TCR beta chain was observed in a study of cytomegalovirus exposure and HLA in healthy donors. For the study at large: Among about 179 million T cells, an earlier analysis found 117 million unique TCR beta sequences.

This CDR3 spans 15 amino acids. Germline CDR1 is LNHDA and CDR2 is SQIVND (reference sequence). The V end was cut by 3 bases, the J end by 6 bases, with 17 bases between. This clone was detected only once. The primer mix had 60 Vbeta and 13 Jbeta primers. The data were produced by immunoSEQ multiplex PCR, yet TCRdb's version contains in-frame clones alone and is incomplete. The data hold about 70,000 clones, with 75% to 90% observed a single time. Sequenced material: PBMCs. The sequence came from a woman aged 30 to 39 in good health and CMV-seronegative. The J gene is TRBJ1-2, the V gene TRBV19; TRBD1 might be the D (5 bases). CDR3 protein: CASSMRRAQADGYTF. Here the CDR3 DNA reads TGTGCCAGTAGTATGCGCAGGGCGCAAGCTGATGGCTACACCTTC.